A selection of T cell receptor beta chains follows, all from one sample in a study of breast tumors, draining lymph nodes, adjacent tissues. TCRdb reanalysed the multiplex PCR reads using MiXCR and keeps one entry per CDR3 protein. Among 150,000 to 250,000 distinct CDR3 sequences listed, 30% to 40% were seen once. Input material: axillary lymph node tissue. These TCRs come from a female donor with breast cancer. Some clones in this sample may be carry-over from other donors' samples. The CDR3 runs from the conserved cysteine through the conserved F or W. The D gene is left open where the match is weak. The size field is filled for only some rows; it gives once, few, many or a size class.

J gene: TRBJ1-3; CDR3 length: 13; V gene: TRBV5-5; clone size: -; D gene: -; CDR3 DNA: TGTGCCAGCAGCTTGGGTAGAGGGGACACCATATATTTT; CDR3 protein: CASSLGRGDTIYF
J gene: TRBJ1-6; CDR3 length: 16; V gene: TRBV2; clone size: many; D gene: -; CDR3 DNA: TGTGCCAGCAGTGACCCAGGCCGTGGGTTTAATTCACCCCTCCACTTT; CDR3 protein: CASSDPGRGFNSPLHF
J gene: TRBJ2-3; CDR3 length: 16; V gene: TRBV5-4; clone size: many; D gene: -; CDR3 DNA: TGTGCCAGCAGCTCCGGGGGACTGACTAGCACAGATACGCAGTATTTT; CDR3 protein: CASSSGGLTSTDTQYF
J gene: TRBJ1-1; CDR3 length: 14; V gene: TRBV9; clone size: -; D gene: -; CDR3 DNA: TGTGCCAGCAGCCAAGGTCTGACGGTTAGCGAAGCTTTCTTT; CDR3 protein: CASSQGLTVSEAFF
J gene: TRBJ1-2; CDR3 length: 15; V gene: TRBV12-3/TRBV12-4; clone size: many; D gene: TRBD1; CDR3 DNA: TGTGCCAGCAGTTTCGGACAGGGAAGGGACTATGGCTACACCTTC; CDR3 protein: CASSFGQGRDYGYTF
J gene: TRBJ2-3; CDR3 length: 15; V gene: TRBV6-5; clone size: few; D gene: -; CDR3 DNA: TGTGCCAGCAGTTATTCGGGGGCGAGCACAGATACGCAGTATTTT; CDR3 protein: CASSYSGASTDTQYF
J gene: TRBJ1-2; CDR3 length: 17; V gene: TRBV10-1; clone size: few; D gene: TRBD1; CDR3 DNA: TGCGCCAGCAGTGAGAGGGGACAGGGCTCCCCTAACTATGGCTACACCTTC; CDR3 protein: CASSERGQGSPNYGYTF
J gene: TRBJ1-2; CDR3 length: 14; V gene: TRBV15; clone size: many; D gene: -; CDR3 DNA: TGTGCCACCAGCAGAGGGACAGAGGGGTATGGCTACACCTTC; CDR3 protein: CATSRGTEGYGYTF
J gene: TRBJ2-1; CDR3 length: 15; V gene: TRBV6-5; clone size: -; D gene: TRBD2; CDR3 DNA: TGTGCCAGCAGTCACTCGGGGGGGCCGCGCAATGAGCAGTTCTTC; CDR3 protein: CASSHSGGPRNEQFF
J gene: TRBJ2-1; CDR3 length: 16; V gene: TRBV20-1; clone size: many; D gene: TRBD2; CDR3 DNA: TGCAGTGCTAGACCTCCGGGACTAGCGGGAGAGGATGAGCAGTTCTTC; CDR3 protein: CSARPPGLAGEDEQFF
J gene: TRBJ1-1; CDR3 length: 16; V gene: TRBV13; clone size: few; D gene: -; CDR3 DNA: TGTGCCAGCAGCCGCCTATTTGGGACGGCGAACACTGAAGCTTTCTTT; CDR3 protein: CASSRLFGTANTEAFF
J gene: TRBJ2-1; CDR3 length: 15; V gene: TRBV19; clone size: -; D gene: TRBD1; CDR3 DNA: TGTGCCAGTAGTTCACAGGGGGCTGGGTTCAATGAGCAGTTCTTC; CDR3 protein: CASSSQGAGFNEQFF
J gene: TRBJ1-2; CDR3 length: 14; V gene: TRBV18; clone size: many; D gene: -; CDR3 DNA: TGTGCCAGCTCACCCGAGGGGGACGGCTATGGCTACACCTTC; CDR3 protein: CASSPEGDGYGYTF
J gene: TRBJ2-3; CDR3 length: 16; V gene: TRBV7-9; clone size: many; D gene: TRBD1; CDR3 DNA: TGTGCCAGCAGCTTGGGCAGGGGGAAGTCCACAGATACGCAGTATTTT; CDR3 protein: CASSLGRGKSTDTQYF
J gene: TRBJ1-6; CDR3 length: 18; V gene: TRBV20-1; clone size: -; D gene: -; CDR3 DNA: TGCAGTGCTAGAGTTTGGGGGAAATCCGGGACCTATAATTCACCCCTCCACTTT; CDR3 protein: CSARVWGKSGTYNSPLHF
J gene: TRBJ2-1; CDR3 length: 16; V gene: TRBV30; clone size: few; D gene: TRBD2; CDR3 DNA: TGTGCCTGGAGTGTACCAACTAGCGGGGGATACAATGAGCAGTTCTTC; CDR3 protein: CAWSVPTSGGYNEQFF
J gene: TRBJ2-3; CDR3 length: 15; V gene: TRBV18; clone size: -; D gene: -; CDR3 DNA: TGTGCCAGCTCAACCACGTCCCAAATCACAGATACGCAGTATTTT; CDR3 protein: CASSTTSQITDTQYF
J gene: TRBJ2-7; CDR3 length: 16; V gene: TRBV5-5; clone size: many; D gene: TRBD1; CDR3 DNA: TGTGCCAGCAGCAAACCGGGACAGAGATCCTCCTACGAGCAGTACTTC; CDR3 protein: CASSKPGQRSSYEQYF
J gene: TRBJ2-5; CDR3 length: 13; V gene: TRBV29-1; clone size: many; D gene: -; CDR3 DNA: TGCAGCGTTGGAGGGAGGCGACAAGAGACCCAGTACTTC; CDR3 protein: CSVGGRRQETQYF
J gene: TRBJ2-1; CDR3 length: 16; V gene: TRBV7-3; clone size: many; D gene: TRBD2; CDR3 DNA: TGTGCCAGCAGCTTATCCGGACTAGCGAAGTACAATGAGCAGTTCTTC; CDR3 protein: CASSLSGLAKYNEQFF
J gene: TRBJ1-2; CDR3 length: 14; V gene: TRBV5-5; clone size: many; D gene: -; CDR3 DNA: TGTGCCAGCAGCTTGGGGCAGATCTCCTATGGCTACACCTTC; CDR3 protein: CASSLGQISYGYTF
J gene: TRBJ1-2; CDR3 length: 16; V gene: TRBV9; clone size: many; D gene: -; CDR3 DNA: TGTGCCAGCAGCGGACCGGAGGGGGATCAATTTTATGGCTACACCTTC; CDR3 protein: CASSGPEGDQFYGYTF
J gene: TRBJ2-3; CDR3 length: 14; V gene: TRBV30; clone size: -; D gene: -; CDR3 DNA: TGTGCCTGGAGTGGGGACTCCAGCACAGATACGCAGTATTTT; CDR3 protein: CAWSGDSSTDTQYF
J gene: TRBJ1-6; CDR3 length: 15; V gene: TRBV20-1; clone size: -; D gene: TRBD1; CDR3 DNA: TGCAGTGCCAGAGTGGGGACAGAGAACAATTCACCCCTCCACTTT; CDR3 protein: CSARVGTENNSPLHF
J gene: TRBJ1-4; CDR3 length: 14; V gene: TRBV30; clone size: many; D gene: -; CDR3 DNA: TGTGCCTGGAGTCCAGTTGCAACTAATGAAAAACTGTTTTTT; CDR3 protein: CAWSPVATNEKLFF
J gene: TRBJ1-5; CDR3 length: 14; V gene: TRBV5-1; clone size: many; D gene: TRBD1; CDR3 DNA: TGCGCCAGCAGCTTATCCGGGACAGGGGAGCCCCAGCATTTT; CDR3 protein: CASSLSGTGEPQHF
J gene: TRBJ2-5; CDR3 length: 16; V gene: TRBV6-1; clone size: many; D gene: TRBD1; CDR3 DNA: TGTGCCAGCAGCGCAGGGACAGGGTGGTACCAAGAGACCCAGTACTTC; CDR3 protein: CASSAGTGWYQETQYF
J gene: TRBJ2-5; CDR3 length: 15; V gene: TRBV7-3; clone size: -; D gene: TRBD2; CDR3 DNA: TGTGCCAGCAGCTTAGAAAGCGGGGGAGGCGAGACCCAGTACTTC; CDR3 protein: CASSLESGGGETQYF
J gene: TRBJ2-3; CDR3 length: 14; V gene: TRBV2; clone size: many; D gene: -; CDR3 DNA: TGTGCCAGCAAGGGCGGGCCTAGCACAGATACGCAGTATTTT; CDR3 protein: CASKGGPSTDTQYF
J gene: TRBJ2-7; CDR3 length: 13; V gene: TRBV20-1; clone size: many; D gene: TRBD1; CDR3 DNA: TGCAGTGCTAGACAGGGGACAGATGACGAGCAGTACTTC; CDR3 protein: CSARQGTDDEQYF
J gene: TRBJ2-7; CDR3 length: 15; V gene: TRBV27; clone size: many; D gene: -; CDR3 DNA: TGTGCCAGCAGCCGTCGCACGGGCGGGACCTACGAGCAGTACTTC; CDR3 protein: CASSRRTGGTYEQYF
J gene: TRBJ2-7; CDR3 length: 13; V gene: TRBV7-2; clone size: -; D gene: -; CDR3 DNA: TGTGCCAGCAGCTTTGGGAGCTCCTACGGGCAGTACTTC; CDR3 protein: CASSFGSSYGQYF
J gene: TRBJ2-2; CDR3 length: 13; V gene: TRBV5-1; clone size: many; D gene: -; CDR3 DNA: TGCGCCAGCAGCTCAACAGCGGTCGGGGAGCTGTTTTTT; CDR3 protein: CASSSTAVGELFF
J gene: TRBJ2-5; CDR3 length: 12; V gene: TRBV29-1; clone size: many; D gene: TRBD1; CDR3 DNA: TGCAGCGGAACAGGGGTGCGAGAGACCCAGTACTTC; CDR3 protein: CSGTGVRETQYF
J gene: TRBJ2-7; CDR3 length: 14; V gene: TRBV3-1; clone size: many; D gene: -; CDR3 DNA: TGTGCCAGCAGCCAAGGGCTTCTTCTCTACGAGCAGTACTTC; CDR3 protein: CASSQGLLLYEQYF
J gene: TRBJ2-4; CDR3 length: 15; V gene: TRBV2; clone size: many; D gene: -; CDR3 DNA: TGTGCCAGCAGTGAATGGGAACTAGCCAAAAACATTCAGTACTTC; CDR3 protein: CASSEWELAKNIQYF
J gene: TRBJ1-1; CDR3 length: 13; V gene: TRBV9; clone size: many; D gene: -; CDR3 DNA: TGTGCCAGCAGCGTAGAACCGAACACTGAAGCTTTCTTT; CDR3 protein: CASSVEPNTEAFF
J gene: TRBJ2-7; CDR3 length: 15; V gene: TRBV6-6; clone size: many; D gene: -; CDR3 DNA: TGTGCCAGCAGTTTTGTTCCCGCGGTTACCGACGAGCAGTACTTC; CDR3 protein: CASSFVPAVTDEQYF
J gene: TRBJ1-1; CDR3 length: 12; V gene: TRBV19; clone size: -; D gene: -; CDR3 DNA: TGTGCCAGTAGGCGGGACGGCACTGAAGCTTTCTTT; CDR3 protein: CASRRDGTEAFF
J gene: TRBJ1-4; CDR3 length: 13; V gene: TRBV30; clone size: many; D gene: -; CDR3 DNA: TGTGCCTGGAGGACCTCCCCGACTGAAAAACTGTTTTTT; CDR3 protein: CAWRTSPTEKLFF